Below, 7 T cell receptor beta chains from the same sample are listed, as sequenced in a study of cytomegalovirus exposure and HLA in healthy donors. Primers included in the PCR were 60 Vbeta and 13 Jbeta primers. Method: immunoSEQ multiplex PCR; TCRdb's copy keeps in-frame clones and lacks some. The sample gives some 120,000 clones, 55% to 75% of which show up once; 9.5% is in the top ten. Sequenced input: PBMCs. Receptor source: a woman between 35 and 50 years old in good health and CMV-seropositive.

The chain is built from TRBV19 and TRBJ2-2; 8 bases match TRBD2. This CDR3 is 15 amino acids long. CDR1 and CDR2 from the germline V gene are LNHDA and SQIVND (reference sequence). Trimming at V came to 5 bases and at J to 5 bases, leaving 7 bases not matched to a gene. The CDR3 DNA sequence: TGTGCCAGTAGTTCCATAGCGGGAAGTACCGGGGAGCTGTTTTTT. Translated, it gives CASSSIAGSTGELFF.

The count of this clone is one. Other DNA sequences in the same sample also yield this CDR3. CDR3 sequence: CASSGRTSGRAVGELFF. CDR3 DNA sequence: TGTGCCAGCAGCGGGAGGACTAGCGGGAGGGCCGTCGGGGAGCTGTTTTTT. The genes are TRBV9 and TRBJ2-2, with TRBD2 matching 15 bases. The CDR3 is 17 amino acids. V was clipped by 3 bases and J by 7 bases; unmatched bases: 7. Germline-derived CDR1 and CDR2 are SGDLS and YYNGEE.

V usage is TRBV4-2 and J usage is TRBJ2-2; 12 bases are shared with TRBD2. The CDR3 is made up of 18 amino acids. Germline CDR1 reads LGHNA; CDR2 reads YNFKEQ. V lost 3 bases to trimming and J lost 5 bases; unmatched junction nucleotides: 10. The CDR3 sequence: CASSHPGLAGRETGELFF. CDR3 nucleotides: TGTGCCAGCAGCCACCCTGGACTAGCGGGGAGGGAGACCGGGGAGCTGTTTTTT.

The chain recombines TRBV6-5 with TRBJ2-5, with TRBD2 matching over 8 bases. Germline V gene sequence: CDR1 MNHEY, CDR2 SVGAGI. This CDR3 region has 14 residues. V lost 5 bases, J lost 5 bases, and 7 bases stayed unmatched. Written as DNA, the CDR3 is TGTGCCAGCAGTCAAGCGGGAGCGCGGGAGACCCAGTACTTC. Its translation is CASSQAGARETQYF.

The chain couples TRBV9 to TRBJ2-3, with TRBD2 matching over 10 bases. This CDR3 region has 16 residues. V shed 0 bases and J 4 bases; nucleotides not matched to a gene: 5. Germline V gives CDR1 SGDLS, CDR2 YYNGEE. For the CDR3, the DNA is TGTGCCAGCAGCGTAGATGTAGCGGGAGGAGCAGATACGCAGTATTTT. Its translation is CASSVDVAGGADTQYF.

V is TRBV7-2 and J is TRBJ2-6, with TRBD2 identical over 12 bases. The CDR3 totals 18 residues. The junction had 8 bases not matched to a gene; V was cut back by 5 bases and J by 3 bases. Germline CDR1 and CDR2: SGHTA and FQGNSA. CDR3 sequence (DNA): TGTGCCAGCAGCCCCGGACTAGCGGGAACTGTTGGGGCCAACGTCCTGACTTTC. It translates to CASSPGLAGTVGANVLTF.

The chain combines TRBV6-6 with TRBJ2-5; D perhaps matches TRBD2 (6 bases). The J call is doubtful: the DNA matches TRBJ2-7 better. The CDR3 sequence is 12 residues long. Germline CDR1 and CDR2: MNHNY and SVGAGI (reference sequence). The CDR3 sequence is CASRRDSYEQYF. In nucleotides, the CDR3 is TGTGCCAGCAGGCGGGACTCCTACGAGCAGTACTTC.